The 20 T cell receptor beta chains reported below all come from one sample, sequenced in a study of identical twins' blood T cells. TCRdb processed the 5' RACE reads anew with MiXCR; each CDR3 protein has one entry. The profile shows fewer than 450,000 distinct CDR3 sequences, 28% of them singletons. The sample comprised PBMCs. The receptors were sampled from a woman aged 18 to 55 in good health.

This rearrangement joins TRBV29-1 to TRBJ2-1, with 9 bases lining up with TRBD2. The junction had 14 bases not matched to a gene; V was cut back by 6 bases and J by 8 bases. CDR1 is SQVTM and CDR2 is ANQGSEA in the germline V gene. CDR3 length equals 15 residues. CDR3 protein: CSVTPLAGKVYEQFF. DNA of the CDR3: TGCAGCGTGACCCCCCTAGCGGGAAAAGTCTATGAGCAGTTCTTC.

The chain couples TRBV7-9 to TRBJ1-3, with D perhaps matching TRBD1 (6 bases). Germline V gene sequence: CDR1 SEHNR, CDR2 FQNEAQ (reference sequence). The CDR3 sequence is 15 residues long. V lost 5 bases and J 3 bases, leaving 14 bases between the germline ends. CDR3 sequence reads: CASSPPTGFGNTIYF. DNA of the CDR3: TGTGCCAGCAGCCCGCCAACAGGGTTTGGAAACACCATATATTTT.

V and J are TRBV7-9 and TRBJ1-2; TRBD1 might be the D (5 bases). V gave up 1 base and J gave up 4 bases, with 16 bases separating them. This CDR3 is built from 16 residues. Germline assignment: CDR1 SEHNR and CDR2 FQNEAQ (reference sequence). CDR3 nucleotides: TGTGCCAGCAGCTTAGTGTCAACAGGCTTATTCTATGGCTACACCTTC. Translation: CASSLVSTGLFYGYTF.

The V gene is TRBV6-5, the J gene TRBJ1-2; D is possibly TRBD1 (5 bases). This CDR3 has 15 amino acids. Trimming removed 10 bases from V and 4 bases from J, with 22 bases in between. Germline CDR1 and CDR2: MNHEY and SVGAGI. The CDR3 DNA reads TGTGCCACCCCCCGGCAGACAGAACTATCCTATGGCTACACCTTC. Protein sequence: CATPRQTELSYGYTF.

This clonotype was recorded a few times. The chain couples TRBV9 to TRBJ2-3, with TRBD1 identical over 7 bases. This CDR3 region has 16 residues. Germline assignment: CDR1 SGDLS and CDR2 YYNGEE. The junction had 7 bases not matched to a gene; V was cut back by 3 bases and J by 0 bases. CDR3 sequence: CASSAEFRGSTDTQYF. CDR3 nucleotide sequence: TGTGCCAGCAGCGCCGAATTCAGGGGGAGCACAGATACGCAGTATTTT. Supplemented by reference TRBV9 and TRBJ2-3, the full variable domain reads DSGVTQTPKHLITATGQRVTLRCSPRSGDLSVYWYQQSLDQGLQFLIQYYNGEERAKGNILERFSAQQFPDLHSELNLSSLELGDSALYFCASSAEFRGSTDTQYFGPGTRLTVL.

The genes are TRBV11-2 and TRBJ2-1; D gene unclear. The germline V and J ends were trimmed by 5 bases and 6 bases, with 11 bases remaining between them. The CDR3 covers 13 residues. Germline V gene lookup returns CDR1 SGHAT and CDR2 FQNNGV. As DNA, the CDR3 is TGTGCCAGCAGCCCATCCTCCATCAATGAGCAGTTCTTC. This encodes CASSPSSINEQFF. Looking up the rest from reference TRBV11-2 and TRBJ2-1 gives the full variable domain: EAGVAQSPRYKIIEKRQSVAFWCNPISGHATLYWYQQILGQGPKLLIQFQNNGVVDDSQLPKDRFSAERLKGVDSTLKIQPAKLEDSAVYLCASSPSSINEQFFGPGTRLTVL.

V gene TRBV3-1 combines with J gene TRBJ1-4, with D perhaps matching TRBD1 (5 bases). The CDR3 contains 15 residues. V lost 1 base, J lost 4 bases, and 10 bases lay in between. Germline loops: CDR1 LGHDT, CDR2 YNNKEL (reference sequence). The CDR3 region is CASSQGQLRNEKLFF. CDR3 coding DNA: TGTGCCAGCAGCCAAGGACAGCTTCGTAATGAAAAACTGTTTTTT. Full variable domain (rest looked up from reference TRBV3-1 and TRBJ1-4): DTAVSQTPKYLVTQMGNDKSIKCEQNLGHDTMYWYKQDSKKFLKIMFSYNNKELIINETVPNRFSPKSPDKAHLNLHINSLELGDSAVYFCASSQGQLRNEKLFFGSGTQLSVL.

This chain joins TRBV7-2 and TRBJ2-3; D not resolved. Trimming took 0 bases from V and 4 from J, leaving 5 bases between them. Germline V CDR1 and CDR2: SGHTA, FQGNSA. The CDR3 has 13 amino acids. CDR3 sequence reads: CASSLARADTQYF. DNA of the CDR3: TGTGCCAGCAGCTTAGCACGCGCAGATACGCAGTATTTT.

This clonotype was observed a handful of times. This rearrangement joins TRBV18 to TRBJ1-2, with TRBD1 as a possible D gene (6 bases). Per germline, CDR1 KGHSH and CDR2 LQKENI. The CDR3 has 16 residues. V lost 8 bases and J 3 bases, leaving 22 bases between the germline ends. The CDR3 loop reads CASPQIPGGADYGYTF. CDR3 DNA: TGTGCCAGCCCTCAGATTCCGGGGGGCGCTGACTATGGCTACACCTTC.

The rearrangement links TRBV2 to TRBJ2-1, with 9 bases matching TRBD2. This CDR3 spans 16 amino acids. The trim removed 2 bases at V and 2 bases at J, leaving 4 bases unmatched. Germline values: CDR1 SNHLY, CDR2 FYNNEI. The CDR3 sequence is CASSELAGDPYNEQFF. The CDR3 region has the DNA TGTGCCAGCAGTGAATTAGCGGGGGATCCCTACAATGAGCAGTTCTTC.

The chain carries TRBV7-9 and TRBJ1-1, with 9 bases that match TRBD1. CDR3 size: 16 residues. V dropped 0 bases and J dropped 1; count of bases not matched to a gene: 3. The germline V gene encodes CDR1 SEHNR and CDR2 FQNEAQ (reference sequence). The CDR3 nucleotides are TGTGCCAGCAGCTTAGCGACAGGGGGAGGGAACACTGAAGCTTTCTTT. Residues: CASSLATGGGNTEAFF.

In this sample, this clonotype turned up a few times. J is TRBJ1-1 and V is TRBV5-6; 10 positions match TRBD1. The CDR3 totals 17 residues. Germline V lookup: CDR1 SGHDT, CDR2 YYEEEE. Trimming cost V 3 bases and J 1 base; bases outside gene matches: 9. The CDR3 spells CASSSGQGTRGNTEAFF. CDR3 bases: TGTGCCAGCAGCTCGGGACAGGGGACGCGTGGGAACACTGAAGCTTTCTTT.

In its sample, this clonotype was seen a few times. This rearrangement joins TRBV7-7 to TRBJ2-1; the D gene is possibly TRBD2 (5 bases). Germline CDR1 reads SSHAT; CDR2 reads FNYEAQ (reference sequence). The V and J ends lost 0 bases and 8 bases respectively, with 8 bases between them. This CDR3 is built from 13 residues. CDR3 sequence (DNA): TGTGCCAGCAGCTTAGCACGCGGGTATGAGCAGTTCTTC. Residues: CASSLARGYEQFF.

This clonotype was detected only a few times. The rearrangement links TRBV10-1 to TRBJ2-7; TRBD2 is a possible D gene (6 bases). Germline V gene sequence: CDR1 WNHNN, CDR2 SYGVQD (reference sequence). Trimming shortened V by 3 bases and J by 7 bases, and 13 bases separated the two germline ends. The CDR3 is made up of 13 amino acids. The CDR3 here is CASSEYGRAEQYF. The CDR3 DNA follows: TGCGCCAGCAGTGAATACGGGAGAGCTGAGCAGTACTTC.

A word on this clonotype: Given a much more abundant clone one base away, this may be a read error. The J gene is TRBJ1-1, the V gene TRBV12-3 or TRBV12-4; no firm D call. The CDR3 contains 13 residues. The CDR3 region is CAGSLSGSTEAFF. CDR3 nucleotides: TGTGCCGGCAGTTTATCGGGGAGCACTGAAGCTTTCTTT.

This clonotype has just a few counts. In DNA form, the CDR3 reads TGTGCCAGCAGTTTCTTGAGCTTGGATGAAAAACTGTTTTTT. Residues: CASSFLSLDEKLFF. The rearrangement joins TRBV7-9 to TRBJ1-4; D is uncertain. The CDR3 runs 14 residues. Trimming shortened V by 6 bases and J by 6 bases, and 14 bases separated the two germline ends. Germline loops: CDR1 SEHNR, CDR2 FQNEAQ (reference sequence).

This clonotype appeared a few times. This chain links TRBV20-1 with TRBJ1-5, with unresolved D. Per germline, CDR1 DFQATT and CDR2 SNEGSKA (reference sequence). This CDR3 comprises 16 residues. Deletions cut 3 bases from V and 0 bases from J, with 15 bases between. CDR3 sequence: CSASPTLGGSNQPQHF. The DNA for the CDR3 is TGCAGTGCTAGTCCTACCCTGGGAGGTAGCAATCAGCCCCAGCATTTT.

The CDR3 reads CASSNLNQPQHF. As DNA, the CDR3 is TGTGCCAGTAGTAATTTGAATCAGCCCCAGCATTTT. The chain has TRBV19 and TRBJ1-5; D unresolved. CDR1 is LNHDA and CDR2 is SQIVND in the germline V gene (reference sequence). This CDR3 comprises 12 residues. Trimming cost V 4 bases and J 4 bases, with 5 bases left between them.

This clonotype was observed at least ten times. V usage is TRBV9 and J usage is TRBJ1-2, with a tentative D call TRBD1 (5 bases). V lost 3 bases, J lost 6 bases, and 15 bases lay in between. This CDR3 has 14 amino acids. CDR1 is SGDLS, CDR2 YYNGEE, per germline. CDR3 sequence: CASSDWGGANGYTF. CDR3 in DNA: TGTGCCAGCAGCGACTGGGGGGGAGCGAATGGCTACACCTTC. The complete variable domain, with remaining parts taken from reference TRBV9 and TRBJ1-2, reads DSGVTQTPKHLITATGQRVTLRCSPRSGDLSVYWYQQSLDQGLQFLIQYYNGEERAKGNILERFSAQQFPDLHSELNLSSLELGDSALYFCASSDWGGANGYTFGSGTRLTVV.

In this sample, this clonotype turned up a few times. This chain uses TRBV12-5 with TRBJ1-1; D possibly corresponds to TRBD1 (6 bases). V lost 0 bases and J 1 base, leaving 15 bases between the germline ends. Germline assignment: CDR1 LGHNT and CDR2 FRNRAP. This CDR3 region has 17 residues. The CDR3 protein is CASGLVRARGRNTEAFF. CDR3 in DNA: TGTGCTAGTGGTTTGGTACGGGCTCGGGGGCGGAACACTGAAGCTTTCTTT. Using reference TRBV12-5 and TRBJ1-1 for the parts outside the CDR3, the full variable domain is DARVTQTPRHKVTEMGQEVTMRCQPILGHNTVFWYRQTMMQGLELLAYFRNRAPLDDSGMPKDRFSAEMPDATLATLKIQPSEPRDSAVYFCASGLVRARGRNTEAFFGQGTRLTVV.